The 22 T cell receptor beta chains below come from one sample, sequenced in a study of blood T cell repertoires in COVID-19. The method was immunoSEQ multiplex PCR; TCRdb's version includes in-frame clones alone and lacks a portion of them. The profile shows 70,000 to 80,000 clones, 86% of them singletons. Sequencing used peripheral blood. The source is a man older than 75 in a cohort sampled during active COVID-19.

This rearrangement joins TRBV28 to TRBJ2-2; D perhaps matches TRBD1 (5 bases). This CDR3 spans 15 amino acids. Trimming removed 5 bases at V and 0 bases at J, with 10 bases between. In germline, CDR1 is MDHEN, CDR2 SYDVKM. The CDR3 DNA sequence: TGTGCCAGCAGTCCGACAGTCGCGAACACCGGGGAGCTGTTTTTT. Amino acids: CASSPTVANTGELFF.

The chain joins TRBV6-6 to TRBJ2-1, with 9 positions matching TRBD1. Germline CDR1 reads MNHNY; CDR2 reads SVGAGI (reference sequence). The CDR3 runs 16 residues. Trimming at V came to 6 bases and at J to 8 bases, leaving 14 bases not matched to a gene. CDR3 residues: CASRPATGTGYHEQFF. The CDR3 DNA reads as TGTGCCAGCAGGCCGGCTACCGGGACAGGGTACCATGAGCAGTTCTTC.

The chain joins TRBV7-2 to TRBJ1-2, with D unclear. V was clipped by 1 base and J by 8 bases, with 11 bases between them. Germline CDR1 and CDR2: SGHTA and FQGNSA. CDR3 size: 13 residues. In nucleotides, the CDR3 is TGTGCCAGCAGCTTAGGAGGGTTCTCGGGCTACACCTTC. It specifies CASSLGGFSGYTF.

V gene TRBV24-1 combines with J gene TRBJ2-1; 7 bases line up with TRBD1. V lost 1 base and J lost 8; bases outside the gene matches: 10. The CDR3 length is 16 residues. Germline V gene sequence: CDR1 KGHDR, CDR2 SFDVKD. The CDR3 bases are TGTGCCACCAGTGATTTAGGCCAGGGGGATTCAGATGAGCAGTTCTTC. Its translation is CATSDLGQGDSDEQFF.

V is TRBV7-6 and J is TRBJ2-2; a possible D gene is TRBD1 (5 bases). The CDR3 is 14 amino acids. Germline V CDR1 and CDR2: SGHVS, FNYEAQ. Trimming took 1 base from V and 5 from J, leaving 8 bases between them. The CDR3 here is CASSLGGGTGELFF. The CDR3, as DNA: TGTGCCAGCAGCTTAGGGGGCGGAACCGGGGAGCTGTTTTTT.

V and J are TRBV7-2 and TRBJ2-7; possible D gene TRBD2, 6 bases. The CDR3 runs to 15 residues. V lost 5 bases to trimming and J lost 6 bases, with 20 bases between them. The germline gives CDR1 SGHTA, CDR2 FQGNSA. CDR3 nucleotides: TGTGCCAGCAGCACTGGACTGTGGGGGGTCGGCGAGCAGTACTTC. Protein product: CASSTGLWGVGEQYF.

CDR3 residues: CASSQTGGWYNEQFF. CDR3 bases: TGTGCCAGCAGCCAAACAGGGGGTTGGTACAATGAGCAGTTCTTC. The chain couples TRBV14 to TRBJ2-1, with 8 bases aligning to TRBD1. Trimming took 2 bases from V and 4 from J; bases not matched to a gene: 4. This CDR3 has 15 residues. The V gene's germline CDR1 is SGHDN and CDR2 FVKESK.

J is TRBJ1-1 and V is TRBV7-9; no clear D. This CDR3 spans 14 amino acids. Germline V lookup: CDR1 SEHNR, CDR2 FQNEAQ (reference sequence). V was cut by 5 bases and J by 0 bases, with 10 bases left in between. CDR3 loop: CASSLGEVNTEAFF. The CDR3 DNA reads TGTGCCAGCAGCCTTGGTGAGGTGAACACTGAAGCTTTCTTT.

This clone has just one count. The rearrangement joins TRBV14 to TRBJ1-1, with TRBD1 matching 8 bases. The CDR3 contains 17 residues. V gave up 4 bases and J gave up 3 bases; unmatched junction bases: 13. Germline lookup yields CDR1 SGHDN and CDR2 FVKESK. The CDR3 protein is CASSPRRGTGGYTEAFF. As DNA, the CDR3 is TGTGCCAGCAGCCCCCGGAGGGGAACAGGGGGGTACACTGAAGCTTTCTTT.

The table lists this clone with a count of one. In nucleotides, the CDR3 is TGTGCCAGCAGCCCTCAGACAGGGGTGAACACTGAAGCTTTCTTT. Encoded protein: CASSPQTGVNTEAFF. The chain has TRBV7-2 and TRBJ1-1; 8 bases line up with TRBD1. The CDR3 extends over 15 amino acids. Germline V gene lookup returns CDR1 SGHTA and CDR2 FQGNSA. Trimming cost V 5 bases and J 0 bases; bases outside gene matches: 5.

The chain employs TRBV27 and TRBJ2-5; D gene uncertain. The CDR3 runs to 14 residues. Per the germline V gene, CDR1 is MNHEY and CDR2 is SMNVEV (reference sequence). V was cut by 8 bases and J by 4 bases, with 17 bases left in between. CDR3 DNA sequence: TGTGCCAGCGCCGAGGAGCGTTTAGGAGAGACCCAGTACTTC. Amino acids: CASAEERLGETQYF.

This chain uses TRBV3-1 (or the pseudogene TRBV3-2) with TRBJ2-2, with D possibly being TRBD1 (5 bases). Germline CDR1 reads LGHDT; CDR2 reads YNNKEL (reference sequence). The CDR3 sequence is 16 residues long. V lost 4 bases and J lost 0, with 12 bases in between. CDR3 protein: CASSLRTRANTGELFF. CDR3 nucleotides: TGTGCCAGCAGCCTCAGGACAAGAGCGAACACCGGGGAGCTGTTTTTT.

This chain links TRBV5-4 with TRBJ2-7; TRBD2 might be the D (5 bases). Looked up from germline, CDR1 is SGHNT and CDR2 is YYREEE (reference sequence). The V and J ends lost 0 bases and 4 bases respectively, with 14 bases between them. The CDR3 covers 15 residues. CDR3 in DNA: TGTGCCAGCAGCTTGGCGGCGGCTAGCCGGTACGAGCAGTACTTC. Amino acid sequence: CASSLAAASRYEQYF.

This clone was seen just once. The genes are TRBV5-4 and TRBJ2-5; 8 bases align to TRBD1. The V segment lost 0 bases and the J segment 3 bases; nucleotides outside the gene matches: 10. Germline V gives CDR1 SGHNT, CDR2 YYREEE (reference sequence). The CDR3 length is 17 residues. In nucleotides, the CDR3 is TGTGCCAGCAGCTTGGACCCCAGGGGGCTTCGAAAAGAGACCCAGTACTTC. As protein: CASSLDPRGLRKETQYF. Using reference TRBV5-4 and TRBJ2-5 for the parts outside the CDR3, the full variable domain is ETGVTQSPTHLIKTRGQQVTLRCSSQSGHNTVSWYQQALGQGPQFIFQYYREEENGRGNFPPRFSGLQFPNYSSELNVNALELDDSALYLCASSLDPRGLRKETQYFGPGTRLLVL.

The chain combines TRBV9 with TRBJ1-1; tentative D call: TRBD1 (5 bases). Germline loops: CDR1 SGDLS, CDR2 YYNGEE. Trimming removed 1 base from V and 1 base from J, with 5 bases in between. The CDR3 is made up of 13 amino acids. The CDR3 bases are TGTGCCAGCAGCGTAAGGGGGAACACTGAAGCTTTCTTT. Protein: CASSVRGNTEAFF.

This clone was observed once. The chain carries TRBV5-1 and TRBJ2-7; 7 bases are a match to TRBD2. Germline V gene sequence: CDR1 SGHRS, CDR2 YFSETQ. The CDR3 is 14 residues long. V lost 0 bases and J lost 6; bases outside the gene matches: 6. CDR3 sequence: CASSLGLAPTEQYV. CDR3 nucleotide sequence: TGCGCCAGCAGCTTGGGACTAGCTCCTACCGAGCAGTACGTC.

The chain is built from TRBV19 and TRBJ2-3; 9 bases line up with TRBD2. In germline, CDR1 is LNHDA, CDR2 SQIVND (reference sequence). The CDR3 has 16 residues. V trimming: 2 bases; J trimming: 4 bases; junction bases outside the gene matches: 7. The CDR3 DNA is TGTGCCAGTAGTATATATAGCGGGGGTGGGGCAGATACGCAGTATTTT. This sequence encodes CASSIYSGGGADTQYF.

The chain carries TRBV5-1 and TRBJ1-1; 10 positions agree with TRBD1. The trim removed 0 bases at V and 6 bases at J, leaving 2 bases unmatched. Germline CDR1 is SGHRS and CDR2 is YFSETQ. The CDR3 sequence is 14 residues long. The CDR3 region has the DNA TGCGCCAGCAGCTTGGGACAGGGGGCCTCTGAAGCTTTCTTT. Encoded protein: CASSLGQGASEAFF.

The CDR3 here is CASSFHYGGDYGYTF. CDR3 sequence (DNA): TGTGCCAGCAGCTTCCACTACGGAGGTGACTATGGCTACACCTTC. The chain couples TRBV5-5 to TRBJ1-2; D is uncertain. V lost 2 bases and J lost 3, with 14 bases in between. Germline CDR1 and CDR2: SGHKS and YYEKEE (reference sequence). The CDR3 contains 15 residues.

CDR3 in amino acids: CASSPTGAANYGYTF. The CDR3 region has the DNA TGTGCCAGCAGCCCGACAGGGGCAGCTAACTATGGCTACACCTTC. The chain recombines TRBV16 with TRBJ1-2, with 8 nucleotides matching TRBD1. CDR1 is KGHSY and CDR2 is FQNENV in the germline V gene. The junction had 4 bases not matched to a gene; V was cut back by 4 bases and J by 0 bases. The CDR3 is made up of 15 amino acids.

This sequence joins TRBV7-2 and TRBJ2-7; D might be TRBD1 (5 bases). Germline values: CDR1 SGHTA, CDR2 FQGNSA. The ends were cut back, 5 bases at V and 3 bases at J, with 11 bases in the middle. There are 13 residues in the CDR3. DNA of the CDR3: TGTGCCAGCAGCCCCCAGGGTTACTACGAGCAGTACGTC. It is translated as CASSPQGYYEQYV.

The rearrangement links TRBV11-2 to TRBJ2-1; TRBD2 is a possible D gene (7 bases). Trimming removed 1 base from V and 7 bases from J, with 17 bases in between. The CDR3 is made up of 16 amino acids. Germline lookup yields CDR1 SGHAT and CDR2 FQNNGV. The chain's CDR3 is CASSLAGGLVNNEQFF. The CDR3 region has the DNA TGTGCCAGCAGCTTAGCGGGGGGCCTGGTTAATAATGAGCAGTTCTTC.